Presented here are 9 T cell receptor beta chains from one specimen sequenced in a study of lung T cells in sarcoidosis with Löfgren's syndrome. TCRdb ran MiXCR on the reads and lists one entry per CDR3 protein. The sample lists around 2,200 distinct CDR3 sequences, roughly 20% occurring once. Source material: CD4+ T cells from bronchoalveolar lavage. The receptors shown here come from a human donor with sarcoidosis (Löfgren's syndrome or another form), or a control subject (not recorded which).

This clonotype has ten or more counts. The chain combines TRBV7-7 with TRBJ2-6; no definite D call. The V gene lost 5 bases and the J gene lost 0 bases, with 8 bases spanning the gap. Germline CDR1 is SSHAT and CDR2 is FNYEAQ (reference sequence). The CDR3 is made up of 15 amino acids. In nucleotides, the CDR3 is TGTGCCAGCAGCCCTCAGATCTCTGGGGCCAACGTCCTGACTTTC. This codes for CASSPQISGANVLTF.

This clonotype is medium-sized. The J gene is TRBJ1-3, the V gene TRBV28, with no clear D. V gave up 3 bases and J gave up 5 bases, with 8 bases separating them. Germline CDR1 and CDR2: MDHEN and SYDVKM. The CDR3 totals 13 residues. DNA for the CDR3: TGTGCCAGCAGTTTCCGCGGCAGAAACACCATATATTTT. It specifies CASSFRGRNTIYF.

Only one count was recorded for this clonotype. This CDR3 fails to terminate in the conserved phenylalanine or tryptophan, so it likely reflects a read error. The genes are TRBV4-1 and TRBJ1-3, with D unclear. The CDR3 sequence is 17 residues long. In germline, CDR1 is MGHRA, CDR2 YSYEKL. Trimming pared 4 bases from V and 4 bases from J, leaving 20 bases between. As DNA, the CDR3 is TGCGCCAGCAGCCGAGAGGAGGGCATCCTCGGGGGAAACACCATATATCTT. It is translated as CASSREEGILGGNTIYL.

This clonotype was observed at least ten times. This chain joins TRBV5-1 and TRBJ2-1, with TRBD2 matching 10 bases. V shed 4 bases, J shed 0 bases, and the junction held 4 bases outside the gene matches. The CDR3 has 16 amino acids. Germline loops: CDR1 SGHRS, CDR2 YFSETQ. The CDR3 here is CASSDSSGSSYNEQFF. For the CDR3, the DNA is TGCGCCAGCAGCGATTCTAGCGGGAGCTCCTACAATGAGCAGTTCTTC.

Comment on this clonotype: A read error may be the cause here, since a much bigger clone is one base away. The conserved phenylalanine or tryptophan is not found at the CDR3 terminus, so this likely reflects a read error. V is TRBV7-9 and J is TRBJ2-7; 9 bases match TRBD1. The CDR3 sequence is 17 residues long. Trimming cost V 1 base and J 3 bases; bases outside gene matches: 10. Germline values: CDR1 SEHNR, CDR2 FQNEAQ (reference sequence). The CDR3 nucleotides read TGTGCCAGCAGCTTAGGACGAGCCTGGGACAGGGACTACGAGCAGTACTCC. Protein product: CASSLGRAWDRDYEQYS.

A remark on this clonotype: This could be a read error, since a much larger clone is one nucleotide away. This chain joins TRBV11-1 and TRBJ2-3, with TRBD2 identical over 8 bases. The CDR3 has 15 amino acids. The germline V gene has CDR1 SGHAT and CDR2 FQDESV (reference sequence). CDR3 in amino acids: CASSSLAGYTGTQYF. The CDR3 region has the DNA TGTGCCAGCAGCTCCTTAGCGGGGTACACAGGTACGCAGTATTTT.

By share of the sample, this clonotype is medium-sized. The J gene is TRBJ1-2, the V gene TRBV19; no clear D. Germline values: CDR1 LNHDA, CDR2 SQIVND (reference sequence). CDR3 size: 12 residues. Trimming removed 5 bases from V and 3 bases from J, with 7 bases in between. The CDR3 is CASSSRDYGYTF. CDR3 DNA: TGTGCCAGTAGTTCCCGGGACTATGGCTACACCTTC.

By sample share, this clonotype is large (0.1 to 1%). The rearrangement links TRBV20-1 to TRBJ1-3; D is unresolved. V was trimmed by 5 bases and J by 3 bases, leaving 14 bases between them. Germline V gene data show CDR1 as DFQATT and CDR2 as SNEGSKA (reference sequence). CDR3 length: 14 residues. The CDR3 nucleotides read TGCAGTGCTCCCGCCCAGGCTAATGGAAACACCATATATTTT. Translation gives CSAPAQANGNTIYF.

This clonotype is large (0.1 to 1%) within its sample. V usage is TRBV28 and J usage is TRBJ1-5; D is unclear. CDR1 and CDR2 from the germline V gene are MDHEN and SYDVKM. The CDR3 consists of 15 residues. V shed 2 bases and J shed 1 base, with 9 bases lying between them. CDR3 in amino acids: CASSLGKVSNQPQHF. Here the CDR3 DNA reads TGTGCCAGCAGTTTAGGGAAGGTGAGCAATCAGCCCCAGCATTTT.